These T cell receptor beta chains were read from a single sample in a study of HIV-infected children after antiretroviral therapy interruption. TCRdb used MiXCR to reprocess the 3' RACE reads, holding one entry per CDR3 protein. The sample contains some 15,000 distinct CDR3 sequences, about 3.7% of which appear only once. The material sequenced was CD45RA+ CD4+ T cells from PBMCs, taken from a donor given antiretroviral therapy, either interrupted or continuous. The receptors were sampled from a child under 18 with HIV. Both conserved end residues are part of each CDR3. Each record gives: V gene, J gene, D gene, clone size, CDR3 DNA, CDR3 protein. The D gene is left open where the match is weak. Clone size is given for some rows only: seen once, a few or many times, or a class if the clone is expanded.

V: TRBV20-1
J: TRBJ2-5
D: NA
size: many
DNA: TGCAGTGCTAGCTTTCAGGGTCTAGAGACCCAGTACTTC
CDR3: CSASFQGLETQYF

V: TRBV30
J: TRBJ2-3
D: TRBD2
size: NA
DNA: TGTGCCTGGAGTGGGACGGGAGGAGGAGATACGCAGTATTTT
CDR3: CAWSGTGGGDTQYF

V: TRBV30
J: TRBJ2-7
D: TRBD2
size: many
DNA: TGTGCCTGGAGTGGGGGGGGACCGCCGCAGTACTTC
CDR3: CAWSGGGPPQYF

V: TRBV27
J: TRBJ2-1
D: NA
size: many
DNA: TGTGCCAGCACCCCTTTTGGGGCTAGCGAAACTTATGAGCAGTTCTTC
CDR3: CASTPFGASETYEQFF

V: TRBV11-2
J: TRBJ2-2
D: NA
size: many
DNA: TGTGCCAGCAGCTTTAGACCCTCGGTGAGGGGTCCCGGGGAGCTGTTTTTT
CDR3: CASSFRPSVRGPGELFF

V: TRBV12-3/TRBV12-4
J: TRBJ2-7
D: TRBD1
size: many
DNA: TGTGCCAGCAGTTCCCGACCGACAGGGGAACCAGGTTGGGAGCAGTACTTC
CDR3: CASSSRPTGEPGWEQYF

V: TRBV7-8
J: TRBJ2-1
D: NA
size: many
DNA: TGTGCCAGCAGCCCATCAGGAAATGAGCAGTTCTTC
CDR3: CASSPSGNEQFF

V: TRBV3-1
J: TRBJ2-1
D: NA
size: medium-sized
DNA: TGTGCCAGCAGCCAAGATACCTCCAATGAGCAGTTCTTC
CDR3: CASSQDTSNEQFF

V: TRBV29-1
J: TRBJ2-1
D: TRBD2
size: many
DNA: TGCAGCGTTAAACCCGGACTAGCGACGAACAATGAGCAGTTCTTC
CDR3: CSVKPGLATNNEQFF

V: TRBV28
J: TRBJ2-6
D: NA
size: many
DNA: TGTGCCACCGGGGACGGTCCTGGGGCCAACGTCCTGACTTTC
CDR3: CATGDGPGANVLTF

V: TRBV19
J: TRBJ1-4
D: NA
size: many
DNA: TGTGCCAGTAGGAGGCGCGTCGCCCAAGAAAAACTGTTTTTT
CDR3: CASRRRVAQEKLFF

V: TRBV10-1
J: TRBJ1-3
D: NA
size: many
DNA: TGCGCCAGCAGTGAGGTTTCGGGGTCCGGAAACACCATATATTTT
CDR3: CASSEVSGSGNTIYF

V: TRBV5-1
J: TRBJ1-4
D: NA
size: medium-sized
DNA: TGCGCCAGCAGCCATGGGACGTGGGAAAAACTGTTTTTT
CDR3: CASSHGTWEKLFF

V: TRBV13
J: TRBJ1-1
D: NA
size: NA
DNA: TGTGCCAGCAGCTTAGAGCCAGCCATGAACACTGAAGCTTTCTTT
CDR3: CASSLEPAMNTEAFF

V: TRBV7-9
J: TRBJ1-1
D: TRBD1
size: many
DNA: TGTGCCAGCAGCTTACTAACAGGGGGTGAAGCTTTCTTT
CDR3: CASSLLTGGEAFF

V: TRBV5-1
J: TRBJ2-5
D: NA
size: many
DNA: TGCGCCAGCGCGGCTCAAGAGACCCAGTACTTC
CDR3: CASAAQETQYF

V: TRBV7-2
J: TRBJ2-7
D: NA
size: medium-sized
DNA: TGTGCCAGCAGGTCCGACATCGTTCCGCACTTC
CDR3: CASRSDIVPHF

V: TRBV28
J: TRBJ2-7
D: NA
size: many
DNA: TGTGCCAGCAGACGGACAACAGGCTACGAGCAGTACTTC
CDR3: CASRRTTGYEQYF

V: TRBV19
J: TRBJ2-1
D: NA
size: NA
DNA: TGTGCCAGTAGCAGGAATGGGGGCCATGAGCAGTTCTTC
CDR3: CASSRNGGHEQFF

V: TRBV12-3/TRBV12-4
J: TRBJ2-7
D: NA
size: few
DNA: TGTGCCAGCAGTTTCCTAGCATACGGTATCTACGAGCAGTACTTC
CDR3: CASSFLAYGIYEQYF

V: TRBV2
J: TRBJ1-1
D: NA
size: many
DNA: TGTGCCAGCAAAGCCAGGGACCTCGGAATCTGGGCTTTCTTT
CDR3: CASKARDLGIWAFF

V: TRBV20-1
J: TRBJ1-6
D: NA
size: medium-sized
DNA: TGCAGTGCTGGGGATACATATAATTCACCCCTCCACTTT
CDR3: CSAGDTYNSPLHF

V: TRBV7-2
J: TRBJ1-1
D: NA
size: few
DNA: TGTGCCAGCAGCTCCCAACACGCAAACACTGAAGCTTTCTTT
CDR3: CASSSQHANTEAFF

V: TRBV5-4
J: TRBJ2-7
D: NA
size: many
DNA: TGTGCCAGCAGCAACTCCGGGACACCCTACCCCTACGAGCAGTACTTC
CDR3: CASSNSGTPYPYEQYF

V: TRBV2
J: TRBJ2-3
D: NA
size: many
DNA: TGTGCCAGCATGGGGGCCCCAGATACGCAGTATTTT
CDR3: CASMGAPDTQYF

V: TRBV2
J: TRBJ1-5
D: NA
size: medium-sized
DNA: TGTGCCAGCAGTAGGGCCGATCTGAGCAATCAGCCCCAGCATTTT
CDR3: CASSRADLSNQPQHF

V: TRBV12-3/TRBV12-4
J: TRBJ1-2
D: TRBD1
size: NA
DNA: TGTGCCAGCAGGTCGGGACAGTTCGATGGCTACACCTTC
CDR3: CASRSGQFDGYTF

V: TRBV14
J: TRBJ2-3
D: NA
size: NA
DNA: TGTGCCAGCAGCCCCCGGACGGCCGCTAGCACAGATACGCAGTATTTT
CDR3: CASSPRTAASTDTQYF

V: TRBV3-1
J: TRBJ1-6
D: TRBD1
size: many
DNA: TGTGCCAGCAAGACGTCCTTACAGGGGGCAGAAAATTCACCCCTCCACTTT
CDR3: CASKTSLQGAENSPLHF

V: TRBV20-1
J: TRBJ1-4
D: NA
size: many
DNA: TGCAGTGCGCGCTTGGAGAGGTTGGATGAAAAACTGTTTTTT
CDR3: CSARLERLDEKLFF